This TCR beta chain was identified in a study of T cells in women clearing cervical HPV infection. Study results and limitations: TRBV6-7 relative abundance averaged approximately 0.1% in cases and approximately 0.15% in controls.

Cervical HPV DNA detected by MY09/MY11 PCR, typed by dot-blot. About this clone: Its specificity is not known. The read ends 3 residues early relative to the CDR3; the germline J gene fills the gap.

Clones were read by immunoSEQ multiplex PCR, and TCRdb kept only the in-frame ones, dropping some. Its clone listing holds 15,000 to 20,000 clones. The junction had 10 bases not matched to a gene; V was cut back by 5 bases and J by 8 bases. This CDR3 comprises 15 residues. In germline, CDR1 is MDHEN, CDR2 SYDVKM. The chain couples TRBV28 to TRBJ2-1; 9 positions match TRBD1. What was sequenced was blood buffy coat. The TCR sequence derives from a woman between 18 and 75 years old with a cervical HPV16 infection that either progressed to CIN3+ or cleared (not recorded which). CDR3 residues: CASSTTGQGLYEQFF. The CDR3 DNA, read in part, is TGTGCCAGCAGTACAACGGGACAGGGCTTATATGAG. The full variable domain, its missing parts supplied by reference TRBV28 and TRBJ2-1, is DVKVTQSSRYLVKRTGEKVFLECVQDMDHENMFWYRQDPGLGLRLIYFSYDVKMKEKGDIPEGYSVSREKKERFSLILESASTNQTSMYLCASSTTGQGLYEQFFGPGTRLTVL.